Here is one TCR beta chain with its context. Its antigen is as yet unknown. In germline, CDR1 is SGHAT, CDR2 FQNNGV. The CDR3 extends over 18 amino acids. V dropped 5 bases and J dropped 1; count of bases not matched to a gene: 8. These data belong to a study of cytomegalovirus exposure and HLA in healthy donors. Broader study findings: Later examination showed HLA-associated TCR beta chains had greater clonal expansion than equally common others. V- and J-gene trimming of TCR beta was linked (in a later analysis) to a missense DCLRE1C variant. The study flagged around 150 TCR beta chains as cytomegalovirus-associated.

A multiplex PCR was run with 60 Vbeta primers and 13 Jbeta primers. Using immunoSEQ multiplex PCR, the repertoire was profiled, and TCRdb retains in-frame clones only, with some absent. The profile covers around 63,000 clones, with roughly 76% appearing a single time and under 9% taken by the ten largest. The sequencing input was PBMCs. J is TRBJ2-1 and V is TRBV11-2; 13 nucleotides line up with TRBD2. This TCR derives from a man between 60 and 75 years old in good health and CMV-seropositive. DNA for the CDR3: TGTGCCAGCAGCCGAGCCGGGACTAGCGGGGTTTCCTACAATGAGCAGTTCTTC. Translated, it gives CASSRAGTSGVSYNEQFF.